The T cell receptor (beta chain) under discussion was sequenced for a study of post-analysis software for immune sequencing data. General observations from the study: TRBV segments more frequent in patients than in controls numbered about 5 and included TRBV5-6, TRBV5-1 and TRBV20-1.

The CDR3 extends over 13 amino acids. The V gene's germline CDR1 is DFQATT and CDR2 SNEGSKA (reference sequence). TCR beta cDNA libraries had unique molecular identifiers. TCRdb analysed the PCR reads with MiXCR anew, one entry per CDR3 protein. The profile covers fewer than 850,000 distinct CDR3 sequences, with around 27% appearing a single time and 0.55% to 0.65% taken by the ten largest. With regard to this clonotype: Antigen: not known.

The TCR was taken from a girl aged 10-17 years with multiple sclerosis. The V call is TRBV20-1, the J call TRBJ2-5; D unresolved. Specimen: blood. The CDR3 DNA reads TGCAGCCAGAGTGGGGAAAGTCAAGAGACCCAGTACTTC. Translation: CSQSGESQETQYF.